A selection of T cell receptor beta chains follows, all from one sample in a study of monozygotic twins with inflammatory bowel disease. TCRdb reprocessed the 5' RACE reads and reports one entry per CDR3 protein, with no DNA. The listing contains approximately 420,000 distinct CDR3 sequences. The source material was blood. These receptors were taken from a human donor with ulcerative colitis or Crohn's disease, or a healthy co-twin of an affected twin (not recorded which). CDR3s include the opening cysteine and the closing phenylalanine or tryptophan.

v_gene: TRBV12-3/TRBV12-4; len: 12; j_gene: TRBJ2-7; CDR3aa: CASSRQGHEQYF
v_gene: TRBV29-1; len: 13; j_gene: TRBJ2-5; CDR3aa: CSVEWAREETQYF
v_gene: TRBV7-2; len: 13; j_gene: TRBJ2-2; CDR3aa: CASGRERTGELFF
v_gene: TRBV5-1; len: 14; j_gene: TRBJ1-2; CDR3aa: CASSSHTGNYGYTF
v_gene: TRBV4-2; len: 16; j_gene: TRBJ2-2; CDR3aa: CASSQVGLSITGELFF
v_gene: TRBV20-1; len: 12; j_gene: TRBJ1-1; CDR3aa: CSSPRAGTEAFF
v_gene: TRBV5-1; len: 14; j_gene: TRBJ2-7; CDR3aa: CASSSGRGVYEQYF
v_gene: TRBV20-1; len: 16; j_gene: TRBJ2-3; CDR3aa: CSASPSRGLSTDTQYF
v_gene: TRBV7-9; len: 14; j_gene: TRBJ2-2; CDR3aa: CASSLTGVTGELFF
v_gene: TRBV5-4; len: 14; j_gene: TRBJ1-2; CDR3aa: CASSILSVGNGYTF
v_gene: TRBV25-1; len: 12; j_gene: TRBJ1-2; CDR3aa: CASKGQGTGYTF
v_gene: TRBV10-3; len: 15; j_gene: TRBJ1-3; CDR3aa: CAISKDVQSGNTIYF
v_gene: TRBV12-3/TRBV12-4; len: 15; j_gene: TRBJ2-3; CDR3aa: CASSPRETGTDTQYF
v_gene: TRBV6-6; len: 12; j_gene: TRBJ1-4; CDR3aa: CASSPKREKLFF
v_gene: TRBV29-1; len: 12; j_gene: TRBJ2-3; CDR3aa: CSVAENPDTQYF
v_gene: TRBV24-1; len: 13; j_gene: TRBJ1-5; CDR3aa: CATSDGSNQPQHF
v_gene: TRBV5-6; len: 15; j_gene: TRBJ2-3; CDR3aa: CASSPKGGTTDTQYF
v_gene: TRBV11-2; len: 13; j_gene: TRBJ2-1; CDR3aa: CASRRELDNEQFF
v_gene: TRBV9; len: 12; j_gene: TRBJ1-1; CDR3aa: CAGTGGAGEAFF
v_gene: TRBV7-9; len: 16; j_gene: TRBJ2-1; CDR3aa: CASSYGASLVYNEQFF
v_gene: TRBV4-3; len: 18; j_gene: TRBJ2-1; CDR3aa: CASSPRTTSGGSYNEQFF
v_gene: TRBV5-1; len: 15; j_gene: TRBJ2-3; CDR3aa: CASSLGLAATDTQYF
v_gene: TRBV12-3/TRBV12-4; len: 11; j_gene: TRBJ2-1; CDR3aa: CASSPEDEQFF
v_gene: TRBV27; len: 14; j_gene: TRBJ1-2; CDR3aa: CASSWDRAAYGYTF
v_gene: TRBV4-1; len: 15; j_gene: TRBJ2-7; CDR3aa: CASSPGTGASYEQYF
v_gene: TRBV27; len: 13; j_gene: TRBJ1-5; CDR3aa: CASSPIMDQPQHF
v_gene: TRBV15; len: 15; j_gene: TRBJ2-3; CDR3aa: CATSRPGTGANTQYF
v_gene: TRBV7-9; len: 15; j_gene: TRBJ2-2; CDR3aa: CASNLQGLNTGELFF
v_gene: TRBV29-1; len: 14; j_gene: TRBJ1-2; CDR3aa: CSVEAAVANYGYTF
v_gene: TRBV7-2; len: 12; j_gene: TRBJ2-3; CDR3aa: CASFKVPDTQYF
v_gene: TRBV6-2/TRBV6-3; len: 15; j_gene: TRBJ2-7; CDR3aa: CASSYSTGNPYEQYF
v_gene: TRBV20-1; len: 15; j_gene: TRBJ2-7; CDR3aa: CSAPLAGGVTYEQYF
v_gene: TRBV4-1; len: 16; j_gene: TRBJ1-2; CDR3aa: CASSQVPRESGYGYTF
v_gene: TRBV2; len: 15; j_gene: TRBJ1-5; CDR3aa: CASSDLGQSNQPQHF
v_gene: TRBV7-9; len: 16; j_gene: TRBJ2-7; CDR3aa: CASSSHLSRGLGEQYF
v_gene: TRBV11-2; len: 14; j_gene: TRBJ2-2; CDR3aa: CASSSLRGAGELFF
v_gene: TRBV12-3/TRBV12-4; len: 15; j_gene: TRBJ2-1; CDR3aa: CASSPGQVNYNEQFF
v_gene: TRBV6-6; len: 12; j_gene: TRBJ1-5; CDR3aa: CASSLPDSIQHF
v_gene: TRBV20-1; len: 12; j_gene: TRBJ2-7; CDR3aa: CSAVTSGNEQYF
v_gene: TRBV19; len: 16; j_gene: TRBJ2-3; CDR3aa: CASSIGGSGTTDTQYF
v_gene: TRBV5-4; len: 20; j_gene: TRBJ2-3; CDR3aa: CASSLALQLPSGGAPDTQYF
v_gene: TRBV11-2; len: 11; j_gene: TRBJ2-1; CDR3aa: CASTGGLEQFF
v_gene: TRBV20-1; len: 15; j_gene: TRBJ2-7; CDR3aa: CSARGEAGVSYEQYF
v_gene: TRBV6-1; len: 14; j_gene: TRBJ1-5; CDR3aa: CASHDRGSNQPQHF
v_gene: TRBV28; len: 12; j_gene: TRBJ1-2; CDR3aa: CAIETGAYGYTF
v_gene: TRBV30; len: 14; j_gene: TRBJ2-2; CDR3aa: CAWTGTTWAGELFF
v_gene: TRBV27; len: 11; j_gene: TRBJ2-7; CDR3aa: CASALGGEQYF